This entry is about one T cell receptor (beta chain). Authors' analysis steps: Amplifying reference gene primers gave estimates of nucleated cell counts. TCRdb's table, derived via immunoSEQ multiplex PCR, lists solely in-frame clones and lacks some. V and J calls and clone size are those listed in that table; D and trimming were worked out from the DNA. Among a few hundred thousand clones listed, about 86% were seen once. The CDR3 runs to 13 residues. With 5 bases clipped from V and 5 bases from J, the junction kept 2 bases outside the gene matches. This sample stems from a study of blood T cell repertoires in COVID-19.

The origin of this receptor is a man aged 18 to 29 with active or convalescent COVID-19. The sequenced sample consisted of peripheral blood. The chain has TRBV12-3 or TRBV12-4 and TRBJ2-5; 10 bases fit TRBD2. The CDR3 here is CASSERGGETQYF. The CDR3 DNA sequence: TGTGCCAGCAGTGAGCGGGGGGGGGAGACCCAGTACTTC.